This entry describes one TCR beta chain. This clone showed up just a few times. No antigen is known for it. Base quality data are lacking; no much larger clone is found one base away. The protocol used for the library was the immunoSEQ multiplex PCR assay. Genomic DNA was extracted from the sorted cells, and Adaptive Biotechnologies' automated high-throughput method was used to sequence the TCR beta V, D and J regions. A two-step, bias-controlled multiplex PCR was used to amplify the CDR3 regions. An Illumina instrument was used to sequence the amplified TCR beta libraries. Per the source publication's procedure: The demultiplexed reads were processed to cut down on amplification and sequencing bias, and the IMGT database was used to assign CDR3 sequences to gene families. Repertoire data were analyzed with ImmunoSEQ software version 2.0. Clonotype lists were filtered to remove out-of-frame sequences as well as sequences containing stop codons in the CDR3. Clonotypes with a frequency below 0.01% were excluded because such low-frequency clonotypes corresponded to less than one cell. Richness was computed as observed richness divided by input cell number, and evenness as Shannon entropy divided by log observed richness. Repertoire diversity and similarity between time points were quantified using Simpson diversity and Morisita-Horn overlap indices. Clonotypes were grouped as dominant (>1%), sub-dominant (0.5-0.99%), low abundance (0.1-0.49%) or lowest abundance (<0.1%). A germline index was derived by subtracting total nucleotide additions from total CDR3 length and dividing the result by total CDR3 length. Not all clones reach the TCRdb copy of this immuneACCESS table, which keeps in-frame sequences only. Checked studies attribute under half of the gap to unresolved V genes and leave the rest unexplained. The V and J calls and clone size come from that table; D and trimming were worked out from the DNA. In this sample the table shows approximately 46,000 clones, 89% of which occur a single time. 0.6% to 0.85% of the sample is in the top ten clones.

Interpreted using the paper, the time point label stands for: late/post reinfection, 12 to 24 weeks after detection. The sorted cells were sequenced directly ex vivo, without any in vitro expansion ahead of TCR sequencing. The donors, who were people who inject drugs, were enrolled in the Montreal Acute Hepatitis C Cohort Study (HEPCO) in Canada. As controls, total naive CD8 T cells were sorted as viable CD3+ CD8+ CD45RO- cells from two donors at all three reinfection time points. Before sorting, cryopreserved peripheral blood mononuclear cells were thawed and used as the source for purifying CD8 T cells. The MACS CD8+ T cell Isolation Kit was used to enrich CD8 T cells through negative selection. Cells were sorted on a BD FACSAria II sorter running FACSDiva software, and FlowJo was used to analyze the data. Including cysteine and phenylalanine, the CDR3 has 14 amino acids. Only the CDR3 DNA is retained, 42 bases long and in frame from the first base.

The data were taken from a study of memory CD8 T cells in hepatitis C reinfection (dated by TCRdb to 2017 to 2019). Regarding the complete study: Two consecutive HCV infections were spontaneously resolved by three donors, whereas a primary infection was cleared by two donors who then became chronically infected after reinfection. A case counted as HCV reinfection when an HCV RNA test came back positive after two negative tests taken at least 60 days apart. Late or post reinfection samples were obtained 12 to 24 weeks after detection of reinfection. The TCR beta repertoire of virus-specific CD8 T cells was tracked longitudinally in a few donors across an HCV reinfection episode. Five reinfection cases with stored pre-reinfection samples were identified between about 2009 and 2013. In the reinfection study, participants who had previously resolved an HCV infection were followed up every 3 months.

General findings and caveats noted by the study authors: Because the study included only a handful of donors, definitive conclusions about public clonotypes linked to secondary clearance could not be reached.

This clonotype originated in a man aged 18 to 29 with hepatitis C virus infection. The chain was built from TRBV12-2 and TRBJ1-4; TRBD1, the D gene given by the table, was not confirmed from the DNA. TRBV12-2 is labeled a pseudogene. Sequencing was done on a sample of naive CD8+ T cells sorted from blood. The cell subset or site label, as the study defines it: total naive CD8+CD45RO- T cells. This receptor has the CDR3 CASRFAQGGEKLFF. In nucleotides, the sequence is TGTGCAAGTCGCTTTGCACAGGGCGGGGAAAAACTGTTTTTT.